Listed below are T cell receptor beta chains from one sample, sequenced in a study of blood T cell repertoires in COVID-19. Assay: immunoSEQ multiplex PCR; the TCRdb copy retains only in-frame clones and omits some. The sample yields over 200,000 clones, 85% to 90% seen once. Sequencing was carried out using PBMCs or T cells enriched from blood (not recorded which). Receptors were obtained from a man aged 30 to 39 who had recovered from COVID-19. Both conserved end residues are part of each CDR3. The D gene is left open where the match is weak. For some rows the clone size is stated as once, few or many, or as a class when expanded; others skip it.

TRBV7-6	few	15	NA	TRBJ2-2	CASSQRLGGTGELFF	TGTGCCAGCAGCCAGCGACTAGGAGGGACCGGGGAGCTGTTTTTT
TRBV5-3	once	16	TRBD2	TRBJ2-3	CARSLRLAGDLDTQYF	TGTGCCAGAAGCCTCCGACTAGCGGGGGATTTAGATACGCAGTATTTT
TRBV7-2	few	19	NA	TRBJ2-6	CASSSFSTGTFSGANVLTF	TGTGCCAGCAGCTCATTTTCTACAGGGACCTTCTCGGGGGCCAACGTCCTGACTTTC
TRBV2	NA	13	NA	TRBJ1-1	CASRGPLNTEAFF	TGTGCCAGCAGGGGGCCTTTGAACACTGAAGCTTTCTTT
TRBV20-1	NA	12	NA	TRBJ1-1	CSASRGLAVAFF	TGCAGTGCTAGTCGTGGGTTGGCGGTAGCTTTCTTT
TRBV10-1	NA	15	NA	TRBJ2-3	CASSETPSSTDTQYF	TGCGCCAGCAGTGAGACACCCTCTAGCACAGATACGCAGTATTTT
TRBV15	NA	18	NA	TRBJ2-3	CATSTTDSRPWESDTQYF	TGTGCCACCAGCACCACAGACAGTCGGCCCTGGGAATCGGATACGCAGTATTTT
TRBV29-1	NA	15	TRBD1	TRBJ2-4	CSVDLVRGTKNIQYF	TGCAGCGTTGATTTGGTCAGGGGGACCAAAAACATTCAGTACTTC
TRBV5-1	NA	14	TRBD2	TRBJ2-3	CASSPGTSPDTQYF	TGCGCCAGCAGCCCGGGGACTAGCCCCGATACGCAGTATTTT
TRBV23-1	once	17	TRBD1	TRBJ2-3	CASSHPARDRTTDTQYF	TGCGCCAGCAGTCATCCCGCCCGGGACAGGACCACAGATACGCAGTATTTT
TRBV7-9	NA	11	NA	TRBJ1-1	CASSITAEAFF	TGTGCCAGCAGTATCACAGCTGAAGCTTTCTTT
TRBV9	NA	14	TRBD2	TRBJ2-2	CASSAGGDTGELFF	TGTGCCAGCAGCGCGGGGGGGGACACCGGGGAGCTGTTTTTT
TRBV11-2	NA	12	NA	TRBJ1-1	CASSLGATEAFF	TGTGCCAGCAGCTTGGGAGCCACTGAAGCTTTCTTT
TRBV4-3	NA	14	NA	TRBJ2-3	CASSEQPNTDTQYF	TGCGCCAGCAGCGAACAGCCCAACACAGATACGCAGTATTTT
TRBV15	NA	16	TRBD1	TRBJ2-2	CATSRGTGGLTGELFF	TGTGCCACCAGCAGAGGGACAGGGGGCCTCACCGGGGAGCTGTTTTTT
TRBV27	NA	16	TRBD1	TRBJ1-1	CASSLSGTGVFVEAFF	TGTGCCAGCAGTTTATCCGGGACAGGGGTGTTTGTTGAAGCTTTCTTT
TRBV5-5	NA	14	NA	TRBJ1-1	CASSPYGVGARAFF	TGTGCCAGCAGCCCTTACGGGGTGGGGGCGCGGGCTTTCTTT
TRBV28	NA	16	TRBD2	TRBJ2-1	CASSQPAGAPYHEQFF	TGTGCCAGCAGCCAGCCCGCGGGAGCCCCCTACCATGAGCAGTTCTTC
TRBV2	NA	14	TRBD1	TRBJ2-1	CASSWDRVFNEQFF	TGTGCCAGCAGTTGGGACAGGGTATTCAATGAGCAGTTCTTC
TRBV19	NA	17	NA	TRBJ2-2	CASSIIRGALGTGELFF	TGTGCCAGTAGTATTATCCGGGGGGCGCTGGGCACCGGGGAGCTGTTTTTT
TRBV30	NA	14	NA	TRBJ1-4	CAWSEGGFGEKLFF	TGTGCCTGGAGTGAGGGGGGGTTCGGGGAAAAACTGTTTTTT
TRBV28	NA	16	NA	TRBJ1-6	CASSPNRSSYNSPLHF	TGTGCCAGCAGTCCTAACAGGAGCTCCTATAATTCACCCCTCCACTTT
TRBV4-3	once	16	NA	TRBJ2-2	CASSQSQGLNTGELFF	TGCGCCAGCAGCCAATCCCAGGGGTTGAACACCGGGGAGCTGTTTTTT
TRBV6-5	NA	15	NA	TRBJ2-7	CANSPSSGGAYEQYF	TGTGCCAATTCCCCAAGTTCCGGGGGAGCCTACGAGCAGTACTTC
TRBV9	NA	13	NA	TRBJ1-1	CASSVDTNTEAFF	TGTGCCAGCAGCGTAGACACGAACACTGAAGCTTTCTTT
TRBV6-4	NA	16	NA	TRBJ2-3	CASSDGLSRSTDTQYF	TGTGCCAGCAGTGACGGACTTAGTCGGTCCACAGATACGCAGTATTTT
TRBV28	once	16	NA	TRBJ2-5	CASSSPGGESLETQYF	TGTGCCAGCAGTTCACCGGGGGGCGAATCTCTGGAGACCCAGTACTTC
TRBV7-2	NA	15	TRBD2	TRBJ2-1	CASSFSGRNYNEQFF	TGTGCCAGCAGCTTTTCCGGGAGGAACTACAATGAGCAGTTCTTC
TRBV7-6	NA	15	TRBD1	TRBJ2-7	CASSPGQGQGYEQYF	TGTGCCAGCAGCCCCGGACAGGGCCAAGGTTACGAGCAGTACTTC
TRBV29-1	NA	13	NA	TRBJ2-7	CSVEVNGGGEQYF	TGCAGCGTTGAAGTTAACGGCGGAGGCGAGCAGTACTTC
TRBV18	NA	12	NA	TRBJ1-4	CASSLGAEELFF	TGTGCCAGCTCACTTGGGGCCGAGGAACTGTTTTTT
TRBV28	NA	15	NA	TRBJ1-3	CASTSGDSSGNTIYF	TGTGCCAGCACCTCGGGGGACTCCTCTGGAAACACCATATATTTT
TRBV3-1/TRBV3-2	NA	14	TRBD1	TRBJ1-1	CASSPRDSRTEAFF	TGTGCCAGCAGCCCTCGGGACAGCCGCACTGAAGCTTTCTTT
TRBV5-1	NA	16	TRBD2	TRBJ2-5	CASSSGTSGRTETQYF	TGCGCCAGCAGCTCGGGGACTAGCGGGAGGACTGAGACCCAGTACTTC
TRBV12-2	NA	14	NA	TRBJ1-5	CASRPRQAQGPQHF	TGTGCAAGTCGCCCGAGACAGGCACAGGGGCCCCAGCATTTT